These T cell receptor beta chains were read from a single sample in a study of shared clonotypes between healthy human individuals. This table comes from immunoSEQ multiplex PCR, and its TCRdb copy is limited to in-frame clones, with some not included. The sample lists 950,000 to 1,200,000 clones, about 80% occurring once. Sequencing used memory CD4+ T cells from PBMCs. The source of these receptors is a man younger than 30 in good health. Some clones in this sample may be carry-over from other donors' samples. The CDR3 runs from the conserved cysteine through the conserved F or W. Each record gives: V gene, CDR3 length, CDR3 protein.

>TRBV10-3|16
CAIRETGTSTYNEQFF
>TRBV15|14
CATSRDREAYEQYF
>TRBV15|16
CATSWGGSGMYYEQYF
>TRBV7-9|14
CASSLPRGGTEAFF
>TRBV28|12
CASRLNGNTIYF
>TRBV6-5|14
CASSLRGGDEKLFF
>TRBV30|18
CAWSPSGGTAPMNTEAFF
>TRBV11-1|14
CASSFQDRLYEQYF
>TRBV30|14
CAWSVETSGNTIYF
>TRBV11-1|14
CASSLGSAAYEQYF
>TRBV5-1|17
CASSWGGGRGDTGELFF
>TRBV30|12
CAWSVAPGTPSF
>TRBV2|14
CASSDSHSGNTIYF
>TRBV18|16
CASSPLTGRVNTEAFF
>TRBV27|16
CASSSKLAGGPGEQYF
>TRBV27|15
CASSRLQGKGDTQYF
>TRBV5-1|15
CASSPLAGGPEEQYF
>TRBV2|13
CASRRGEKETQYF
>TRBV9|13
CASSSGVGNTIYF
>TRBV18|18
CASSPPTYTGTSNTEAFF
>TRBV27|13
CASSSRVAGELFF
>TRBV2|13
CASRWDSHNEQFF
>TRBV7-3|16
CASSFNPLAAQETQYF
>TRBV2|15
CASSVQGLNTGELFF
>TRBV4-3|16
CASSRATGGGYYEQYF
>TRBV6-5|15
CASRAGTGIYNEQFF
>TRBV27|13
CASSLLRGDGYTF
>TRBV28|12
CATTTSDRGITF
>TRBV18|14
CASSPHQGAYEQYF
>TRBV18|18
CASSPVGTGGDTDYGYTF
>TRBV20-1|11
CSGLETGEQYF
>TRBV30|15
CAWSTRASGYNEQFF
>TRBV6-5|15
CASSYGSLRDEKLFF
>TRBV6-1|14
CASKTTSPSYEQYF
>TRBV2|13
CASIGVGWYEQYF
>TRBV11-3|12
CASRGTEETQYF
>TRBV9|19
CASSEGASRVVAARETQYF
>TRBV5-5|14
CASRLNGLSYGYTF
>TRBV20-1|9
CSPLMYDTF
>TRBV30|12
CAWRATGGEQYF
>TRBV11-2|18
CASSWATIAGDPSDEQFF
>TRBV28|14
CASRPPGAYNEQFF
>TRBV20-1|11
CSAGTGNEQFF
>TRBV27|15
CASSRSGGTFYGYTF
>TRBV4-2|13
CASSPLSEDEQFF
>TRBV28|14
CASSFLQAPYGYTF
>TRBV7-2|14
CASTPTGGVQPQHF
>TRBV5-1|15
CASSSGQGRRGEQFF